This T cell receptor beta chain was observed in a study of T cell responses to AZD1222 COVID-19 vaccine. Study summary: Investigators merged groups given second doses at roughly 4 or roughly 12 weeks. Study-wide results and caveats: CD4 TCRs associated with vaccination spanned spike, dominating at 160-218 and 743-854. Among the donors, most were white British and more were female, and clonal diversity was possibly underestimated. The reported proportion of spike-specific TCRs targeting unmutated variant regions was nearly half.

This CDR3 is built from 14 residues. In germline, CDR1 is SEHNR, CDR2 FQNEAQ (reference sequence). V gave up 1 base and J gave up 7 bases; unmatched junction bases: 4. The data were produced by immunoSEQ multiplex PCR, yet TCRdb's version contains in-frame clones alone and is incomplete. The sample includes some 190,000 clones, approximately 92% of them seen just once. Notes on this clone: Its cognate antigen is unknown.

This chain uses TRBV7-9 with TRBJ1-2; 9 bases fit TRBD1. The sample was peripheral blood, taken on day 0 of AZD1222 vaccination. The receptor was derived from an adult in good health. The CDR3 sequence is CASSLGTGALGYTF. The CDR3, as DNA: TGTGCCAGCAGCTTAGGGACAGGGGCCCTTGGCTACACCTTC. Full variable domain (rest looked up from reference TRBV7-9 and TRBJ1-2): DTGVSQNPRHKITKRGQNVTFRCDPISEHNRLYWYRQTLGQGPEFLTYFQNEAQLEKSRLLSDRFSAERPKGSFSTLEIQRTEQGDSAMYLCASSLGTGALGYTFGSGTRLTVV.